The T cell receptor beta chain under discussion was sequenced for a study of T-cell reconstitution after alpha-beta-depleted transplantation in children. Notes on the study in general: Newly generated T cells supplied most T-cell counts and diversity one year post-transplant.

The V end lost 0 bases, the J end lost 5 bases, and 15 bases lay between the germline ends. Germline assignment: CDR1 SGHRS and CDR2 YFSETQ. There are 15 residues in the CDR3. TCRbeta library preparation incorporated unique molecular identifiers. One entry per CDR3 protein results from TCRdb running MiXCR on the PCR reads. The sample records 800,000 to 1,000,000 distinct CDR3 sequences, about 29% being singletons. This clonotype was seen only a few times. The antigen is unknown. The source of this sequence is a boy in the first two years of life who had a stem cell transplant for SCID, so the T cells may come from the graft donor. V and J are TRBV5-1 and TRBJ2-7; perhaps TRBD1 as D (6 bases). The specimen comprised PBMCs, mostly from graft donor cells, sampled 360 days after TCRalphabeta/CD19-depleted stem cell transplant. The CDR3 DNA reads TGCGCCAGCAGCTTGGGGACAGAGCTTATCGACGAGCAGTACTTC. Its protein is CASSLGTELIDEQYF.